The 26 T cell receptor beta chains below come from one sample, sequenced in a study of blood T cells in healthy people across ages. Using a J-beta primer mix together with a sample-barcoded 5' primer, a second PCR was run for roughly 7 to 11 cycles. MiXCR was run by TCRdb on the 5' RACE reads, yielding one entry per CDR3 protein. Seen here are 1.5 million to 2 million distinct CDR3 sequences, 30% to 35% observed once, and the top ten hold over 9%. Sequencing input: blood. The receptors stem from a woman aged 25 to 45 in good health.

The J gene is TRBJ2-1, the V gene TRBV2, with a tentative D call TRBD2 (5 bases). Trimming stripped 10 bases from V and 9 bases from J, with 16 bases between. Germline V lookup: CDR1 SNHLY, CDR2 FYNNEI. This CDR3 spans 12 amino acids. CDR3 protein: CATVVQRSEQFF. The DNA of the CDR3 is TGTGCCACCGTCGTACAGCGGAGTGAGCAGTTCTTC. The entire variable domain, with the rest obtained from reference TRBV2 and TRBJ2-1, is as follows: EPEVTQTPSHQVTQMGQEVILRCVPISNHLYFYWYRQILGQKVEFLVSFYNNEISEKSEIFDDQFSVERPDGSNFTLKIRSTKLEDSAMYFCATVVQRSEQFFGPGTRLTVL.

This clonotype has just a few counts. CDR3 nucleotides: TGTGCCAGCAGCTTAAAGCGGGAGGCTTACAATGAGCAGTTCTTC. Its protein product is CASSLKREAYNEQFF. The J gene is TRBJ2-1, the V gene TRBV13, with TRBD2 identical over 9 bases. The CDR3 has 15 amino acids. CDR1 is PRHDT, CDR2 FYEKMQ, per germline (reference sequence). The V segment lost 2 bases and the J segment 4 bases; nucleotides outside the gene matches: 3.

This clonotype has a handful of counts. This rearrangement joins TRBV18 to TRBJ2-5, with D possibly being TRBD1 or TRBD2 (5 bases each). Germline V lookup: CDR1 KGHSH, CDR2 LQKENI. Deletions cut 5 bases from V and 7 bases from J, with 14 bases between. CDR3 size: 13 residues. The CDR3 bases are TGTGCCAGCTCAACCGGGACCAAGGGGACCCAGTACTTC. This translates into CASSTGTKGTQYF.

V is TRBV28 and J is TRBJ2-7, with D uncertain. V lost 2 bases and J lost 4, with 6 bases in between. CDR1 and CDR2 from the germline V gene are MDHEN and SYDVKM. CDR3 length equals 12 residues. CDR3 loop: CASSLKVYEQYF. In nucleotides, the CDR3 is TGTGCCAGCAGTTTAAAGGTATACGAGCAGTACTTC. Full variable domain (missing parts from reference TRBV28 and TRBJ2-7): DVKVTQSSRYLVKRTGEKVFLECVQDMDHENMFWYRQDPGLGLRLIYFSYDVKMKEKGDIPEGYSVSREKKERFSLILESASTNQTSMYLCASSLKVYEQYFGPGTRLTVT.

This clonotype was counted only a few times. The chain has TRBV20-1 and TRBJ2-1; TRBD2 matches at 13 bases. CDR3 size: 16 residues. V lost 6 bases to trimming and J lost 0 bases; unmatched junction nucleotides: 5. Germline CDR1 DFQATT, CDR2 SNEGSKA (reference sequence). The CDR3 loop reads CSADWTSGSSYNEQFF. DNA for the CDR3: TGCAGTGCCGATTGGACTAGCGGGAGCTCCTACAATGAGCAGTTCTTC.

The rearrangement links TRBV7-9 to TRBJ2-7; D is possibly TRBD1 or TRBD2 (5 bases each). In germline, CDR1 is SEHNR, CDR2 FQNEAQ (reference sequence). Trimming left V 5 bases short and J 2 bases short, with 16 bases between. The CDR3 has 15 residues. CDR3 nucleotide sequence: TGTGCCAGCAGCCCCCTCGCCAGGGAGCCCTACGAGCAGTACTTC. Its protein product is CASSPLAREPYEQYF. Based on the CDR3 plus reference TRBV7-9 and TRBJ2-7, the full variable domain is DTGVSQNPRHKITKRGQNVTFRCDPISEHNRLYWYRQTLGQGPEFLTYFQNEAQLEKSRLLSDRFSAERPKGSFSTLEIQRTEQGDSAMYLCASSPLAREPYEQYFGPGTRLTVT.

The V call is TRBV29-1, the J call TRBJ1-1; D is uncertain. The CDR3 totals 11 residues. Germline CDR1 and CDR2: SQVTM and ANQGSEA. The V end lost 5 bases, the J end lost 6 bases, and 10 bases lay between the germline ends. In DNA form, the CDR3 reads TGCAGCGTTCGACCTGGGGCTGAAGCTTTCTTT. Translating it yields CSVRPGAEAFF.

V is TRBV2 and J is TRBJ2-2, with 7 positions matching TRBD2. V lost 6 bases to trimming and J lost 0 bases; unmatched junction nucleotides: 4. The CDR3 contains 15 residues. Germline V gene lookup returns CDR1 SNHLY and CDR2 FYNNEI. Here the CDR3 reads CASRGGSTNTGELFF. In nucleotides, the CDR3 is TGTGCCAGCAGGGGGGGGTCGACGAACACCGGGGAGCTGTTTTTT.

This clonotype was observed a handful of times. The chain employs TRBV29-1 and TRBJ2-5, with 11 bases identical to TRBD2. CDR3 length: 13 residues. The junction had 7 bases not matched to a gene; V was cut back by 8 bases and J by 5 bases. Per germline, CDR1 SQVTM and CDR2 ANQGSEA. CDR3 coding DNA: TGCAGCTATAGCGGGAGGGCCTCCGAGACCCAGTACTTC. Protein: CSYSGRASETQYF. The whole variable domain, remainder taken from reference TRBV29-1 and TRBJ2-5, is SAVISQKPSRDICQRGTSLTIQCQVDSQVTMMFWYRQQPGQSLTLIATANQGSEATYESGFVIDKFPISRPNLTFSTLTVSNMSPEDSSIYLCSYSGRASETQYFGPGTRLLVL.

J is TRBJ1-1 and V is TRBV7-2; no clear D gene. The CDR3 consists of 15 residues. Germline V gene data show CDR1 as SGHTA and CDR2 as FQGNSA. The V end lost 0 bases, the J end lost 5 bases, and 13 bases lay between the germline ends. Here the CDR3 DNA reads TGTGCCAGCAGCTTAGCTGCCGGGGTCGGAACTGAAGCTTTCTTT. Protein: CASSLAAGVGTEAFF.

This clonotype appeared a few times. V and J are TRBV6-1 and TRBJ1-5, with 9 nucleotides matching TRBD1. This CDR3 spans 14 amino acids. Germline V gene data show CDR1 as MNHNS and CDR2 as SASEGT. V was pared by 7 bases and J by 6 bases, with 7 bases of the junction left unmatched. Written as DNA, the CDR3 is TGTGCCAGCATCAGTGGGACAGGGAGTCAGCCCCAGCATTTT. It encodes CASISGTGSQPQHF.

V gene TRBV20-1 combines with J gene TRBJ2-5, with 8 bases fitting TRBD2. The CDR3 runs to 14 residues. Trimming at V came to 6 bases and at J to 7 bases, leaving 13 bases not matched to a gene. The germline V gene has CDR1 DFQATT and CDR2 SNEGSKA (reference sequence). CDR3 residues: CSASRGAPGMTQYF. The CDR3 bases are TGCAGTGCATCGCGGGGGGCGCCGGGTATGACCCAGTACTTC.

Concerning this clonotype itself: One end of the junction fails to match germline, which may point to a read error. The V call is TRBV18, the J call TRBJ2-7, with 7 bases fitting TRBD2. The V gene's germline CDR1 is KGHSH and CDR2 LQKENI. CDR3 length equals 14 residues. CDR3 DNA sequence: TGTGCCAGCCCACCGATGGGAGGGACCTACGAGCAGTACTTC. It yields the protein CASPPMGGTYEQYF.

This clonotype was seen a few times. The chain employs TRBV3-1 and TRBJ2-1, with 10 bases identical to TRBD2. Germline loops: CDR1 LGHDT, CDR2 YNNKEL (reference sequence). The CDR3 covers 15 residues. The ends lost 4 bases at V and 7 bases at J; junction bases unmatched: 7. The CDR3 sequence is CASSLSSGSGNEQFF. The CDR3 DNA follows: TGTGCCAGCAGCCTATCTAGCGGGAGTGGGAATGAGCAGTTCTTC.

This chain links TRBV20-1 with TRBJ2-7, with TRBD2 identical over 8 bases. With V trimmed by 7 bases and J by 5 bases, 10 bases remained unmatched. Germline V lookup: CDR1 DFQATT, CDR2 SNEGSKA (reference sequence). CDR3 size: 13 residues. The CDR3 protein is CSGVSGSFHEQYF. DNA of the CDR3: TGCAGTGGGGTAAGCGGGAGTTTCCACGAGCAGTACTTC.

This clonotype was seen a single time. This sequence joins TRBV6-1 and TRBJ2-7; D not certain. The CDR3 consists of 15 residues. V was shortened by 3 bases and J by 2 bases, with 14 bases between the two germline ends. Germline loops: CDR1 MNHNS, CDR2 SASEGT. The CDR3 spells CASSEDHTIPYEQYF. DNA for the CDR3: TGTGCCAGCAGTGAGGATCACACAATTCCCTACGAGCAGTACTTC.

A note on this clonotype: A junction boundary mismatches the germline segment, possibly from a read error. V and J are TRBV10-3 and TRBJ1-5; D may be TRBD1 (5 bases). The CDR3 is 14 residues long. Germline CDR1 ENHRY, CDR2 SYGVKD. The CDR3 region is CAISERQTNQPPHF. DNA for the CDR3: TGTGCCATCAGTGAACGACAGACTAATCAGCCCCCGCATTTT.

This chain joins TRBV6-1 and TRBJ2-1, with TRBD2 identical over 10 bases. Germline CDR1 reads MNHNS; CDR2 reads SASEGT. J lost 10 bases, V lost 0 bases, and 9 bases had no gene match. The CDR3 totals 16 residues. The CDR3 DNA sequence: TGTGCCAGCAGTGAAGCTAGCGGGGGGTCTGGGAGGGAGCAGTTCTTC. It translates to CASSEASGGSGREQFF.

The chain has TRBV6-1 and TRBJ2-3; D is possibly TRBD1 (6 bases). Between the trimmed V and J ends, which lost 5 bases and 7 bases, there was a span of 16 bases. Germline CDR1 MNHNS, CDR2 SASEGT. The CDR3 totals 14 residues. The CDR3 region is CASSPNRAGNTQYF. CDR3 DNA: TGTGCCAGCAGTCCGAACAGGGCGGGTAATACGCAGTATTTT.

This sequence joins TRBV7-9 and TRBJ2-5; tentative D call: TRBD2 (6 bases). The DNA end lines up better with TRBJ2-7; the J call may be wrong. This CDR3 is built from 14 residues. The germline V gene encodes CDR1 SEHNR and CDR2 FQNEAQ (reference sequence). The CDR3 nucleotides are TGTGCCAGCAGCATAGATGGGGCGGGGAACGAGCAGTACTTC. Its protein is CASSIDGAGNEQYF.

The rearrangement links TRBV2 to TRBJ2-7, with D possibly matching TRBD1 (6 bases). Trimming removed 4 bases from V and 1 base from J, with 20 bases in between. The CDR3 covers 17 residues. Germline V lookup: CDR1 SNHLY, CDR2 FYNNEI. The CDR3 region is CASSGRTPRDTSYEQYF. CDR3 nucleotides: TGTGCCAGCAGTGGTCGGACACCCAGGGACACGTCCTACGAGCAGTACTTC.

This clonotype has a count of ten or more. The CDR3 DNA follows: TGCAGCGTCTGGACCCCGGAAAAACTGTTTTTT. This sequence encodes CSVWTPEKLFF. This sequence joins TRBV29-1 and TRBJ1-4, with D unresolved. From germline, CDR1 is SQVTM and CDR2 ANQGSEA. Trimming pared 6 bases from V and 8 bases from J, leaving 10 bases between. The CDR3 sequence is 11 residues long.

The genes are TRBV12-3 or TRBV12-4 and TRBJ2-1, with 9 bases identical to TRBD2. Losses at the gene ends were 6 bases for V and 8 bases for J; bases not matched to a gene: 14. CDR3 length equals 16 residues. CDR3 bases: TGTGCCAGCAGCAACAGTAGGGGGACTAGCATCGATGAGCAGTTCTTC. It encodes CASSNSRGTSIDEQFF.

This clonotype was seen only a few times. The V call is TRBV20-1, the J call TRBJ2-1; tentatively, D is TRBD2 (6 bases). The V gene's germline CDR1 is DFQATT and CDR2 SNEGSKA (reference sequence). The V and J ends lost 5 bases and 1 base respectively, with 15 bases between them. The CDR3 consists of 15 residues. The CDR3 region is CSAPPTGESYNEQFF. In DNA, the CDR3 is TGCAGTGCTCCTCCGACGGGAGAATCCTACAATGAGCAGTTCTTC.

In its sample, this clonotype was seen a few times. This chain links TRBV5-5 with TRBJ2-1; possibly TRBD2 for D (6 bases). The CDR3 is made up of 19 amino acids. Germline V lookup: CDR1 SGHKS, CDR2 YYEKEE (reference sequence). The germline V and J ends were trimmed by 4 bases and 15 bases, with 38 bases remaining between them. Written as DNA, the CDR3 is TGTGCCAGCAGCGGGGGTTTAGGCAGAAACACCGAGCCCGGGGGTATGGGGTTCTTC. This translates into CASSGGLGRNTEPGGMGFF.

Points on this clonotype: A much larger clone differs from this one at a single base, so this may be a read error. V is TRBV20-1 and J is TRBJ2-7; 7 positions match TRBD1. The CDR3 has 12 residues. Germline V CDR1 and CDR2: DFQATT, SNEGSKA (reference sequence). J gave up 1 base and V 5 bases, and 2 bases lay outside the gene matches. For the CDR3, the DNA is TGCAGTGCTTGGGGACAGTCCTACGAGCAGTACTTC. Amino acids: CSAWGQSYEQYF.